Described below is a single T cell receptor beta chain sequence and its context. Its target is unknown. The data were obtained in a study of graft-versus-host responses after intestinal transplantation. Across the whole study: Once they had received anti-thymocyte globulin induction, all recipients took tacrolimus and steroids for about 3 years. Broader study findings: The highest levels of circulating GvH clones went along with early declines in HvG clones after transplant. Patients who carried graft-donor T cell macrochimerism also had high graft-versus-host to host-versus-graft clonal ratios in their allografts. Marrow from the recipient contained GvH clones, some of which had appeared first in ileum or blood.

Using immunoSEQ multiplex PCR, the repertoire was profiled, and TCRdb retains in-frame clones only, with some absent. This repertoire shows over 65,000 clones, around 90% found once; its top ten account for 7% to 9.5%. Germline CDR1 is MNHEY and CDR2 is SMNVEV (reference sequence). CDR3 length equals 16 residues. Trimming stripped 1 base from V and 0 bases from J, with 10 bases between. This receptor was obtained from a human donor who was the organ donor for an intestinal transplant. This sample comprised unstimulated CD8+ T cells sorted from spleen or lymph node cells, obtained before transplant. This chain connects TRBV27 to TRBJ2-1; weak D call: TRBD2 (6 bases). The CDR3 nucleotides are TGTGCCAGCAGTTTATACGCGGGGAGCTCCTACAATGAGCAGTTCTTC. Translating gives CASSLYAGSSYNEQFF.